The T cell receptor beta chain described here comes from a study of vaccination effects on CD4 cells after COVID-19. Findings of the study overall: Just 1 of 255 vaccine-induced clones in healthy recipients was cross-reactive.

This clone was picked up a small number of times. What it recognizes is unknown. The V gene's germline CDR1 is MNHEY and CDR2 SVGAGI. This CDR3 comprises 12 residues. Deletions cut 6 bases from V and 7 bases from J, with 7 bases between. Before sequencing, viral peptide pools were used by the ViraFEST assay to expand antigen-specific CD4+ T cells. The authors isolated CD4+ T cells after around nine days of culture. BNT162b2 vaccine or mRNA-1273 vaccine was given to participants in two doses. It was with 10 IU/ml IL-2 and approximately 10 ug/ml peptides that two million PBMC per well were cultured. Cells had half their medium changed to IL-2 medium on days 3 and 7. Profiled with immunoSEQ multiplex PCR; TCRdb holds only in-frame clones, not every one. The sample has around 65,000 clones; about three quarters are singletons.

The TCR sequence derives from a human donor who received a COVID-19 vaccine. The V call is TRBV6-5, the J call TRBJ1-6, with D unclear. Sequencing used CD4+ T cells from PBMCs cultured with HCoV-229E spike peptides, obtained after COVID-19 vaccination. The CDR3 protein is CASRDPNSPLHF. CDR3 sequence (DNA): TGTGCCAGCAGAGACCCGAATTCACCCCTCCACTTT.